This entry lists 31 T cell receptor beta chains sequenced from one sample in a study of cytomegalovirus exposure and HLA in healthy donors. PCR primers comprised 60 Vbeta and 13 Jbeta primers. The repertoire was sequenced with immunoSEQ multiplex PCR; TCRdb's copy has only in-frame clones and lacks some. Counted here are 150,000 or so clones, around 82% occurring once; the ten biggest clones make up about 2.4%. Sequenced sample: PBMCs. These receptors were collected from a man between 50 and 59 years old in good health and CMV-seronegative.

The J gene is TRBJ2-5, the V gene TRBV7-9; 10 bases are shared with TRBD1. The germline gives CDR1 SEHNR, CDR2 FQNEAQ (reference sequence). The CDR3 totals 13 residues. V shed 6 bases and J 5 bases; nucleotides not matched to a gene: 3. As DNA, the CDR3 is TGTGCCAGCAGTTGGGGACAGGGGGAGACCCAGTACTTC. It specifies CASSWGQGETQYF.

This clone was found once. V gene TRBV2 combines with J gene TRBJ2-7; no firm D call. Germline loops: CDR1 SNHLY, CDR2 FYNNEI. V was clipped by 8 bases and J by 0 bases, with 17 bases between them. The CDR3 covers 15 residues. The CDR3 here is CASARSSRFSYEQYF. CDR3 DNA: TGTGCCAGCGCTAGATCTAGTCGTTTCTCCTACGAGCAGTACTTC.

The gene calls are TRBV6-1 and TRBJ1-1, with D unclear. Germline CDR1 is MNHNS and CDR2 is SASEGT. Trimming shortened V by 4 bases and J by 3 bases, and 18 bases separated the two germline ends. This CDR3 contains 16 residues. The CDR3 DNA reads as TGTGCCAGCAGTGCCATGGGCCAACCGAGAGACACTGAAGCTTTCTTT. It yields the protein CASSAMGQPRDTEAFF.

This chain uses TRBV19 with TRBJ2-5, with 9 bases identical to TRBD2. Germline loops: CDR1 LNHDA, CDR2 SQIVND (reference sequence). V trimming: 6 bases; J trimming: 5 bases; junction bases outside the gene matches: 4. The CDR3 contains 13 residues. CDR3 protein: CASRAGGRETQYF. For the CDR3, the DNA is TGTGCCAGTAGAGCGGGGGGACGGGAGACCCAGTACTTC.

The rearrangement uses TRBV19 and TRBJ1-6, with D possibly TRBD1 on 6 matching bases. The CDR3 totals 14 residues. V lost 5 bases, J lost 13 bases, and 18 bases lay in between. CDR1 LNHDA and CDR2 SQIVND come from the germline V gene (reference sequence). DNA for the CDR3: TGTGCCAGTAGTCCAGGGACACCCCATGTCCCCCTCCACTTT. This sequence encodes CASSPGTPHVPLHF.

This clone was observed a handful of times. V usage is TRBV19 and J usage is TRBJ1-1; D not certain. With 2 bases removed from V and 0 bases from J, the gap between germline ends came to 7 bases. The CDR3 is made up of 14 amino acids. Germline CDR1 and CDR2: LNHDA and SQIVND (reference sequence). Here the CDR3 DNA reads TGTGCCAGTAGTATAAACTTAATGAACACTGAAGCTTTCTTT. The encoded protein is CASSINLMNTEAFF.

This chain uses TRBV28 with TRBJ1-5; unclear D gene. CDR1 and CDR2 from the germline V gene are MDHEN and SYDVKM. V lost 2 bases to trimming and J lost 4 bases, with 12 bases between them. The CDR3 consists of 15 residues. CDR3 sequence: CASSLLTLENQPQHF. As DNA, the CDR3 is TGTGCCAGCAGTTTACTGACCCTAGAGAATCAGCCCCAGCATTTT.

The rearrangement uses TRBV18 and TRBJ1-2; TRBD1 aligns across 9 bases. The germline gives CDR1 KGHSH, CDR2 LQKENI. J was trimmed by 6 bases and V by 4 bases; bases with no gene match: 9. CDR3 length equals 15 residues. This CDR3 is CASSHGQGIADGYTF. The CDR3 coding sequence is TGTGCCAGCTCACACGGACAGGGGATTGCGGATGGCTACACCTTC.

The chain recombines TRBV6-1 with TRBJ1-1; D uncertain. Germline V gene lookup returns CDR1 MNHNS and CDR2 SASEGT. V lost 7 bases to trimming and J lost 5 bases, with 14 bases between them. The CDR3 is 13 amino acids. In DNA, the CDR3 is TGTGCCAGCAAGGAGGGCTGGAGAACTGAAGCTTTCTTT. Amino acids: CASKEGWRTEAFF.

J is TRBJ2-4 and V is TRBV11-3, with a weak D call TRBD1 (5 bases). CDR3 size: 16 residues. CDR1 and CDR2 (germline): SGHNT, YENEEA. Trimming removed 1 base from V and 0 bases from J, with 10 bases in between. The DNA for the CDR3 is TGTGCCAGCAGCTTAGTCGGCAGGGTAGCCAAAAACATTCAGTACTTC. Translation gives CASSLVGRVAKNIQYF.

This sequence joins TRBV11-1 and TRBJ2-1; D is perhaps TRBD1 (7 bases). Germline CDR1 reads SGHAT; CDR2 reads FQDESV (reference sequence). Trimming cost V 4 bases and J 3 bases, with 16 bases left between them. The CDR3 covers 16 residues. The CDR3 region is CASSYRGGTDYNEQFF. The CDR3 DNA reads TGTGCCAGCAGCTACAGAGGGGGGACAGACTACAATGAGCAGTTCTTC. The complete variable domain, with remaining parts taken from reference TRBV11-1 and TRBJ2-1, reads EAEVAQSPRYKITEKSQAVAFWCDPISGHATLYWYRQILGQGPELLVQFQDESVVDDSQLPKDRFSAERLKGVDSTLKIQPAELGDSAMYLCASSYRGGTDYNEQFFGPGTRLTVL.

The chain has TRBV27 and TRBJ2-7, with D perhaps matching TRBD1 (6 bases). The CDR3 contains 13 residues. Trimming stripped 3 bases from V and 4 bases from J, with 10 bases between. Per germline, CDR1 MNHEY and CDR2 SMNVEV (reference sequence). The CDR3 nucleotides are TGTGCCAGCAGTTTTAGGGGGAGTTACGAGCAGTACTTC. The encoded protein is CASSFRGSYEQYF.

The J gene is TRBJ1-1, the V gene TRBV7-9, with unresolved D. Between the trimmed V and J ends, which lost 2 bases and 8 bases, there was a span of 9 bases. CDR1 SEHNR and CDR2 FQNEAQ come from the germline V gene (reference sequence). This CDR3 is 12 amino acids long. CDR3 nucleotides: TGTGCCAGCAGCTTACTGAGGCGCGAAGCTTTCTTT. This gives the protein CASSLLRREAFF.

This clone has just a few counts. The chain joins TRBV19 to TRBJ1-1; weak D call: TRBD1 (5 bases). V was clipped by 6 bases and J by 3 bases, with 20 bases between them. The CDR3 sequence is 16 residues long. CDR1 is LNHDA, CDR2 SQIVND, per germline (reference sequence). CDR3 nucleotide sequence: TGTGCCAGTAGACAGAACGGGCAGACCAGGGACACTGAAGCTTTCTTT. Translating gives CASRQNGQTRDTEAFF.

DNA for the CDR3: TGTGCCAGCTCACGAGTAAGCACAGATACGCAGTATTTT. It encodes CASSRVSTDTQYF. The chain joins TRBV18 to TRBJ2-3; D remains ambiguous. V was trimmed by 4 bases and J by 0 bases, leaving 5 bases between them. CDR1 and CDR2 (germline): KGHSH, LQKENI. The CDR3 has 13 residues.

This sequence joins TRBV30 and TRBJ2-3; TRBD1 aligns across 7 bases. Trimming removed 5 bases from V and 2 bases from J; junction bases left unmatched: 4. The CDR3 has 13 residues. Germline values: CDR1 GTSNPN, CDR2 SVGIG (reference sequence). CDR3 in amino acids: CAWRTGVTDTQYF. The CDR3, as DNA: TGTGCCTGGCGGACAGGCGTCACAGATACGCAGTATTTT.

The chain carries TRBV13 and TRBJ2-2; 14 positions agree with TRBD2. The junction had 4 bases not matched to a gene; V was cut back by 4 bases and J by 0 bases. Germline CDR1 PRHDT, CDR2 FYEKMQ (reference sequence). The CDR3 is made up of 18 amino acids. Here the CDR3 reads CASSSGLAGVTNTGELFF. CDR3 DNA sequence: TGTGCCAGCAGCTCGGGACTAGCGGGAGTAACGAACACCGGGGAGCTGTTTTTT.

V is TRBV7-8 and J is TRBJ2-7; 9 nucleotides match TRBD1. There are 15 residues in the CDR3. With 3 bases clipped from V and 9 bases from J, the junction kept 12 bases outside the gene matches. Germline V gene sequence: CDR1 SGHVS, CDR2 FQNEAQ. CDR3 sequence: CASSFGTGSIMGQYF. The CDR3 DNA is TGTGCCAGCAGCTTCGGGACAGGGAGTATTATGGGGCAGTACTTC.

This sequence joins TRBV11-3 and TRBJ2-7; 8 bases match TRBD2. With 3 bases clipped from V and 3 bases from J, the junction kept 7 bases outside the gene matches. Per germline, CDR1 SGHNT and CDR2 YENEEA. The CDR3 is 15 amino acids. CDR3 in amino acids: CASSFRTSSGYEQYF. CDR3 DNA sequence: TGTGCCAGCAGCTTCCGGACTAGCTCGGGCTACGAGCAGTACTTC.

The chain links TRBV4-1 to TRBJ2-7; TRBD1 is a possible D gene (5 bases). Germline CDR1 and CDR2: MGHRA and YSYEKL. The CDR3 loop spans 15 amino acids. V gave up 0 bases and J gave up 4 bases, with 13 bases separating them. In DNA form, the CDR3 reads TGCGCCAGCAGCCAAGACTCAGGGCCCGGTTACGAGCAGTACTTC. Translation gives CASSQDSGPGYEQYF.

The chain links TRBV28 to TRBJ1-2; TRBD1 is a possible D gene (5 bases). CDR3 length: 13 residues. The ends were cut back, 8 bases at V and 6 bases at J, with 16 bases in the middle. Germline CDR1 reads MDHEN; CDR2 reads SYDVKM. CDR3 loop: CASDSRGINGYTF. The CDR3 DNA is TGTGCCAGCGATTCACGGGGGATTAATGGCTACACCTTC.

The V and J genes are TRBV5-4 and TRBJ1-1; 9 nucleotides match TRBD1. CDR3 length equals 16 residues. V dropped 4 bases and J dropped 3; count of bases not matched to a gene: 10. The V gene's germline CDR1 is SGHNT and CDR2 YYREEE (reference sequence). CDR3 DNA: TGTGCCAGCAGCCCAGGACAGGGGACCGCGTACACTGAAGCTTTCTTT. Translated: CASSPGQGTAYTEAFF. The full variable domain, with the rest looked up from reference TRBV5-4 and TRBJ1-1, is ETGVTQSPTHLIKTRGQQVTLRCSSQSGHNTVSWYQQALGQGPQFIFQYYREEENGRGNFPPRFSGLQFPNYSSELNVNALELDDSALYLCASSPGQGTAYTEAFFGQGTRLTVV.

This chain's CDR3 is CASSLGQGANTGELFF. Here the CDR3 DNA reads TGCGCCAGCAGCTTGGGACAGGGCGCGAACACCGGGGAGCTGTTTTTT. The V call is TRBV5-1, the J call TRBJ2-2; 7 positions match TRBD1. The CDR3 covers 16 residues. CDR1 and CDR2 from the germline V gene are SGHRS and YFSETQ. V lost 0 bases and J lost 0; bases outside the gene matches: 2.

The CDR3 DNA follows: TGTGCCAGTAGGGACAGGGTTTTCAATCAGCCCCAGCATTTT. Amino acid sequence: CASRDRVFNQPQHF. This chain uses TRBV19 with TRBJ1-5; 8 nucleotides line up with TRBD1. From germline, CDR1 is LNHDA and CDR2 SQIVND (reference sequence). Trimming cost V 6 bases and J 3 bases; bases outside gene matches: 4. The CDR3 extends over 14 amino acids.

The CDR3 DNA sequence: TGTGCCAGCAGCTCCAAGAGACAGACATCTGGAAACACCATATATTTT. Its translation: CASSSKRQTSGNTIYF. The V gene is TRBV11-3, the J gene TRBJ1-3, with a weak D call TRBD1 (5 bases). CDR1 and CDR2 (germline): SGHNT, YENEEA. The CDR3 totals 16 residues. V was trimmed by 4 bases and J by 1 base, leaving 14 bases between them.

The chain uses TRBV5-1 and TRBJ2-2, with a possible D match to TRBD2 (6 bases). CDR1 and CDR2 (germline): SGHRS, YFSETQ. V lost 0 bases to trimming and J lost 7 bases, with 16 bases between them. The CDR3 is 16 amino acids. CDR3 coding DNA: TGCGCCAGCAGCTTGGAGTCGTTGGGAGGAGGCGGGGAGCTGTTTTTT. The encoded protein is CASSLESLGGGGELFF.

For this clone: This same CDR3 is encoded by further DNA sequences in the sample. The rearrangement links TRBV7-6 to TRBJ2-3; 11 bases map to TRBD1. With 1 base clipped from V and 4 bases from J, the junction kept 7 bases outside the gene matches. The CDR3 extends over 17 amino acids. CDR1 is SGHVS and CDR2 is FNYEAQ in the germline V gene. CDR3 coding DNA: TGTGCCAGCAGCTTAGGCCGGACAGGGGGCGCCGCAGATACGCAGTATTTT. It codes for CASSLGRTGGAADTQYF.

The rearrangement uses TRBV28 and TRBJ2-3; 7 positions match TRBD2. V shed 6 bases and J 2 bases; nucleotides not matched to a gene: 5. This CDR3 is built from 14 residues. Germline V lookup: CDR1 MDHEN, CDR2 SYDVKM. As DNA, the CDR3 is TGTGCCAGCAGAGCGGGATTACTCACAGATACGCAGTATTTT. Protein product: CASRAGLLTDTQYF.

V is TRBV5-6 and J is TRBJ2-6, with D perhaps TRBD1 (5 bases). The V gene lost 6 bases and the J gene lost 0 bases, with 13 bases spanning the gap. Germline values: CDR1 SGHDT, CDR2 YYEEEE. The CDR3 length is 16 residues. CDR3 nucleotide sequence: TGTGCCAGCAACCCAAGGGGTCCCTCTGGGGCCAACGTCCTGACTTTC. It specifies CASNPRGPSGANVLTF. Variable domain in full (rest from reference TRBV5-6 and TRBJ2-6): DAGVTQSPTHLIKTRGQQVTLRCSPKSGHDTVSWYQQALGQGPQFIFQYYEEEERQRGNFPDRFSGHQFPNYSSELNVNALLLGDSALYLCASNPRGPSGANVLTFGAGSRLTVL.

The gene calls are TRBV15 and TRBJ2-5, with D tentatively TRBD2 (5 bases). This CDR3 has 15 amino acids. The ends were cut back, 1 base at V and 2 bases at J, with 11 bases in the middle. In germline, CDR1 is LNHNV, CDR2 YYDKDF (reference sequence). CDR3 sequence (DNA): TGTGCCACCAGCAGAGCGGGCGGAGGTCAAGAGACCCAGTACTTC. Protein: CATSRAGGGQETQYF.

The rearrangement joins TRBV30 to TRBJ1-1, with a tentative D call TRBD1 (6 bases). The CDR3 runs 16 residues. With 2 bases removed from V and 5 bases from J, the gap between germline ends came to 21 bases. Germline assignment: CDR1 GTSNPN and CDR2 SVGIG (reference sequence). The DNA of the CDR3 is TGTGCCTGGAGTCCCCCCGGGGGGCTGGGGGGAACTGAAGCTTTCTTT. Its translation: CAWSPPGGLGGTEAFF.